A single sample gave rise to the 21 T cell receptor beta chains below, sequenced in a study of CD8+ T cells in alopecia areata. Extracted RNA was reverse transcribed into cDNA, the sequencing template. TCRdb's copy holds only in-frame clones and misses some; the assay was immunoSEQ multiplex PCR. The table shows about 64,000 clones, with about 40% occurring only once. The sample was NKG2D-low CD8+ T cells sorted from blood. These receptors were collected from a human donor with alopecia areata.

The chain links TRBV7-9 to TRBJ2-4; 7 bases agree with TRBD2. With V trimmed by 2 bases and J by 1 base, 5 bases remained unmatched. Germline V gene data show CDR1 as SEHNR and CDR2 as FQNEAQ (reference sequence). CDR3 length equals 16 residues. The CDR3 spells CASSLRRGEAKNIQYF. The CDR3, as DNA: TGTGCCAGCAGCTTACGACGGGGGGAGGCCAAAAACATTCAGTACTTC. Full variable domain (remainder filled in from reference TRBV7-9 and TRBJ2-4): DTGVSQNPRHKITKRGQNVTFRCDPISEHNRLYWYRQTLGQGPEFLTYFQNEAQLEKSRLLSDRFSAERPKGSFSTLEIQRTEQGDSAMYLCASSLRRGEAKNIQYFGAGTRLSVL.

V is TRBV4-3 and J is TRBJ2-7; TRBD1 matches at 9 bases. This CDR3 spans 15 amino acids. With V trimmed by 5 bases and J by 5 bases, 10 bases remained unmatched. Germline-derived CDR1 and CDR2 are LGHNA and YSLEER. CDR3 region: CASSNAGQGVNEQYF. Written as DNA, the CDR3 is TGCGCCAGCAGCAATGCGGGACAGGGAGTCAACGAGCAGTACTTC.

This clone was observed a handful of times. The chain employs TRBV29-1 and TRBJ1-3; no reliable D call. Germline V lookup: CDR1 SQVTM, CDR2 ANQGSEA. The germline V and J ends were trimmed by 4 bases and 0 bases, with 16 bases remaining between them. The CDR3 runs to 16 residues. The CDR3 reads CSVVMRPSHSGNTIYF. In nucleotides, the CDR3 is TGCAGCGTTGTTATGAGACCCTCCCACTCTGGAAACACCATATATTTT.

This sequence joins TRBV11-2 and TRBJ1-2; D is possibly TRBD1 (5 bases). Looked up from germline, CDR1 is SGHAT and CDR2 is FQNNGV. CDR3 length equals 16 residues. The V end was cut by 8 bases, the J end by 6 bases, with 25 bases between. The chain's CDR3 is CASHGGGFDRRHGYTF. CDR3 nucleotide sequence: TGTGCCAGCCATGGAGGAGGGTTCGACAGACGGCATGGCTACACCTTC.

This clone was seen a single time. CDR3 region: CASQGLLSNQPQHF. In DNA form, the CDR3 reads TGTGCCAGCCAGGGTCTCCTTAGCAATCAGCCCCAGCATTTT. This chain connects TRBV2 to TRBJ1-5; possibly TRBD1 for D (5 bases). Per germline, CDR1 SNHLY and CDR2 FYNNEI. CDR3 size: 14 residues. Trimming left V 8 bases short and J 0 bases short, with 11 bases between.

CDR3 in amino acids: CASSPYRTRFGDTEAFF. In DNA, the CDR3 is TGTGCCAGCAGTCCATATCGAACACGGTTCGGGGACACTGAAGCTTTCTTT. The rearrangement uses TRBV27 and TRBJ1-1; D gene uncertain. Deletions cut 5 bases from V and 3 bases from J, with 22 bases between. The CDR3 length is 17 residues. The germline V gene encodes CDR1 MNHEY and CDR2 SMNVEV (reference sequence).

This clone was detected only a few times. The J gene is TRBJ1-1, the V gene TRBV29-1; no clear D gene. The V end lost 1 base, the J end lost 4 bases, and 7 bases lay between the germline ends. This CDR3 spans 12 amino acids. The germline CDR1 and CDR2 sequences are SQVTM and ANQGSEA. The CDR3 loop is CSVEGWGTEAFF. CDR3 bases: TGCAGCGTTGAAGGGTGGGGCACTGAAGCTTTCTTT.

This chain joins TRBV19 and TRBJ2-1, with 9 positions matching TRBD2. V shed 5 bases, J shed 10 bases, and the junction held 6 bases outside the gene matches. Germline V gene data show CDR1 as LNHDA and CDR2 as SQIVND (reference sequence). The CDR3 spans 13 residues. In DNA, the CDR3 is TGTGCCAGTAGTGGCGGGGGGGCAGAGGAGCAGTTCTTC. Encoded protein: CASSGGGAEEQFF.

The CDR3 coding sequence is TGCGCCAGCAGCTTCGGGGGGCAGCGGGCTAATGAAAAACTGTTTTTT. It translates to CASSFGGQRANEKLFF. The genes are TRBV5-1 and TRBJ1-4, with TRBD1 as a possible D gene (6 bases). The germline CDR1 and CDR2 sequences are SGHRS and YFSETQ. The CDR3 runs 16 residues. Trimming cost V 2 bases and J 3 bases, with 14 bases left between them.

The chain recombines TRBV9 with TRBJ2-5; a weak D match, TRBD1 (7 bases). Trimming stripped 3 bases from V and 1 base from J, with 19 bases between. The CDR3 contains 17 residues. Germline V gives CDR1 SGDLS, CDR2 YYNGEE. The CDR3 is CASSAEGLRDSQETQYF. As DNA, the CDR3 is TGTGCCAGCAGCGCGGAGGGTCTAAGGGACAGCCAAGAGACCCAGTACTTC.

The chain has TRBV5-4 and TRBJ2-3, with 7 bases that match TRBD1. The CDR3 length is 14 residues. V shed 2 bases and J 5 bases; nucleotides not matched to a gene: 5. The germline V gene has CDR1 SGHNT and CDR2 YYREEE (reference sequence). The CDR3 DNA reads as TGTGCCAGCAGCTTAGAGGGGGCGGTAGATACGCAGTATTTT. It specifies CASSLEGAVDTQYF.

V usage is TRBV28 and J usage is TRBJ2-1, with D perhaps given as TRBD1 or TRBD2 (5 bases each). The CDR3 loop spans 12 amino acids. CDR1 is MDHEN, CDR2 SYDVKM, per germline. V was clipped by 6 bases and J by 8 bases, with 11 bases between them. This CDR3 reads CASRGPVDEQFF. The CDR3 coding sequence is TGTGCCAGCAGGGGACCAGTGGATGAGCAGTTCTTC.

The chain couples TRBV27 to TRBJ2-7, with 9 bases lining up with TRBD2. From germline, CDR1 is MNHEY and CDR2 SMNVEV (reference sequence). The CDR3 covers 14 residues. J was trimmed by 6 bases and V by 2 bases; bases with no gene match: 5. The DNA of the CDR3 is TGTGCCAGCAGTTTAGCGGGAGGGCCGGGCGAGCAGTACTTC. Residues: CASSLAGGPGEQYF.

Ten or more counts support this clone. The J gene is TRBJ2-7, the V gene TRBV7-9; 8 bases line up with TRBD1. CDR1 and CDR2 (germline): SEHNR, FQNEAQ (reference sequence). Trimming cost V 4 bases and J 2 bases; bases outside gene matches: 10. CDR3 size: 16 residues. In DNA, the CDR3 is TGTGCCAGCAGCTCAGGGCCGGACAGGGACCCCTACGAGCAGTACTTC. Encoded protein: CASSSGPDRDPYEQYF.

The CDR3 bases are TGTGCCAGCGGCCAGACAGGTTACAATGAGCAGTTCTTC. This translates into CASGQTGYNEQFF. The rearrangement uses TRBV13 and TRBJ2-1; D is possibly TRBD1 (6 bases). Germline loops: CDR1 PRHDT, CDR2 FYEKMQ (reference sequence). This CDR3 is 13 amino acids long. Trimming cost V 8 bases and J 4 bases, with 12 bases left between them.

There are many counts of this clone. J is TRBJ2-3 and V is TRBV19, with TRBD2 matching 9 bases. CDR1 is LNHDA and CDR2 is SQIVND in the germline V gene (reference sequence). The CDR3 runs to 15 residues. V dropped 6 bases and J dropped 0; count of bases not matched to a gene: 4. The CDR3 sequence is CASRAGLASTDTQYF. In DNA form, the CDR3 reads TGTGCCAGTAGGGCGGGACTAGCAAGCACAGATACGCAGTATTTT.

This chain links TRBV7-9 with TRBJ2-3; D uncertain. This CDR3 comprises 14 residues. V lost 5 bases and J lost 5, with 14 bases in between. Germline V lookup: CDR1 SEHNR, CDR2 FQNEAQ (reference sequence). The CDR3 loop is CASSPPQGGDTQYF. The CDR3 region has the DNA TGTGCCAGCAGCCCCCCTCAAGGCGGAGATACGCAGTATTTT.

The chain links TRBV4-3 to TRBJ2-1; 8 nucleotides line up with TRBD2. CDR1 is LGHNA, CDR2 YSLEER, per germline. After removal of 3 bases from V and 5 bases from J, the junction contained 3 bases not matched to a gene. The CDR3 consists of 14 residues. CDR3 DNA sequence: TGCGCCAGCAGCCAGGCGGGGGGCAACAATGAGCAGTTCTTC. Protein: CASSQAGGNNEQFF.

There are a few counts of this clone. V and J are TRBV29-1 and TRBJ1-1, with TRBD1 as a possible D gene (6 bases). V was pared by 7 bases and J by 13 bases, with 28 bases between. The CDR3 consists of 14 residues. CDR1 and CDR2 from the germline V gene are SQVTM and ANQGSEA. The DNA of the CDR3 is TGCAGCGCCGAGGGTCCGGGGGCGAGTCCGACGGGTTTCTTT. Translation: CSAEGPGASPTGFF.

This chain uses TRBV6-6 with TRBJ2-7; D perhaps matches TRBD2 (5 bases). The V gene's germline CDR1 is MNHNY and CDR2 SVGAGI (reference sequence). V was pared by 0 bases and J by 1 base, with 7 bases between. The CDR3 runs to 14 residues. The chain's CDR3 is CASSYSGRSYEQYF. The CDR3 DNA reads TGTGCCAGCAGTTACTCGGGGAGATCCTACGAGCAGTACTTC.

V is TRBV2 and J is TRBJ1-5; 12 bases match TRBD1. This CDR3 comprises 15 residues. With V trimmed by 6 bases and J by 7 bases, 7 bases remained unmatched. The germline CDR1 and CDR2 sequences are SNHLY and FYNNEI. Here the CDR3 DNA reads TGTGCCAGCAGGCCCCGGGACAGGGGGCTACAGCCCCAGCATTTT. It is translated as CASRPRDRGLQPQHF.